The entry below gives a single T cell receptor beta chain sequence along with its context. Assay: immunoSEQ multiplex PCR; the TCRdb copy retains only in-frame clones and omits some. The table lists about 210,000 clones, roughly 88% of them singletons, with 2% to 2.5% in the top ten. This sample was included in a study of blood T cell repertoires in COVID-19. Whole-study context: PBMCs, B-cell-depleted T cells, or T cells were the source of the cDNA or gDNA that made up the material.

Sequencing was performed on peripheral blood. The origin of this receptor is a man between 40 and 49 years old who had recovered from COVID-19.

The CDR3 loop is CASSVDWNTYEQYF. In DNA form, the CDR3 reads TGTGCCAGCAGCGTGGACTGGAATACCTACGAGCAGTACTTC. This chain connects TRBV9 to TRBJ2-7; D may be TRBD2 (5 bases). V was pared by 2 bases and J by 2 bases, with 11 bases between. The CDR3 is 14 amino acids. Germline CDR1 and CDR2: SGDLS and YYNGEE.